One TCR beta chain is described in this entry. Its antigen remains unidentified. The table came from immunoSEQ multiplex PCR; TCRdb's copy has only in-frame clones and leaves some out. The table lists around 30,000 clones, roughly 96% of them singletons. This sample was included in a study of regulatory and conventional T cells in RAG deficiency. Whole-study results and caveats: Omenn syndrome and CID/AS patients had roughly 100-fold fewer unique Treg TCR beta sequences, versus approximately 10-fold elsewhere. Sorted Omenn CD25-high CD127-low cells may not be bona fide Tregs.

Germline V gives CDR1 MDHEN, CDR2 SYDVKM. The CDR3 has 15 amino acids. Trimming stripped 2 bases from V and 0 bases from J, with 8 bases between. The sorted conventional CD4+ T cells were CD25-low and CD127-high, with genomic DNA sequenced. In addition, the sample was reused for a study of regulatory T cells. From that second work: Amplification used 52 TRBV primers and 13 TRBJ primers.

The specimen was CD25- CD4+ T cells sorted from blood. The chain has TRBV28 and TRBJ1-5; D not certain. This TCR was sampled from a human donor in good health. As DNA, the CDR3 is TGTGCCAGCAGTTTAACGGGGAGTAGCAATCAGCCCCAGCATTTT. Residues: CASSLTGSSNQPQHF.